Listed below are T cell receptor beta chains from one sample, sequenced in a study of T cell repertoires in aging, cancer and after chemotherapy. A single record per CDR3 protein comes from TCRdb applying MiXCR to the multiplex PCR reads. The repertoire holds roughly 8,000 distinct CDR3 sequences, about 38% seen once, with about 5% in the top ten. Input material: blood. Receptor source: a human donor in good health. Both conserved end residues are part of each CDR3. The order of the fields is V gene, D gene, clone size, J gene, CDR3 DNA, CDR3 protein. The D gene is left open where the match is weak. For some rows the clone size is stated as once, few or many, or as a class when expanded; others skip it.

TRBV6-2/TRBV6-3,-,few,TRBJ1-5,TGTGCCAGCAGTTACGGCAATCAGCCCCAGCATTTT,CASSYGNQPQHF
TRBV5-6,TRBD2,-,TRBJ2-3,TGTGCCAGCAGCTTCGGTAGCGGGGTTACAGATACGCAGTATTTT,CASSFGSGVTDTQYF
TRBV6-1,-,-,TRBJ2-7,TGTGCCAGCAGTGCACAGGGCTACGAGCAGTACTTC,CASSAQGYEQYF
TRBV6-5,-,-,TRBJ1-1,TGTGCCAGCAGTTGGGGCCTGAACACTGAAGCTTTCTTT,CASSWGLNTEAFF
TRBV30,-,-,TRBJ2-5,TGTGCCTGGACCTTAGGGGAGACCCAGTACTTC,CAWTLGETQYF
TRBV6-4,-,-,TRBJ2-1,TGTGCCAGCAGTGACGGGGACGGCAATGAGCAGTTCTTC,CASSDGDGNEQFF
TRBV7-2,TRBD1,few,TRBJ2-5,TGTGCCAGCAGCTCCAACAGGGGGCGGGAGACCCAGTACTTC,CASSSNRGRETQYF
TRBV19,-,-,TRBJ1-1,TGTGCCAGTACTTGGGACCGGGGGACTGAAGCTTTCTTT,CASTWDRGTEAFF
TRBV6-4,TRBD1,-,TRBJ2-3,TGTGCCAGCTCTGAGGCAGGACAGGGGGCAACAGATACGCAGTATTTT,CASSEAGQGATDTQYF
TRBV18,TRBD2,few,TRBJ2-1,TGTGCCAGCTCACCACCTACTAGCGGGAGGGCTTGGCATGAGCAGTTCTTC,CASSPPTSGRAWHEQFF
TRBV24-1,-,-,TRBJ2-1,TGTGCCACCAGTGGCGGAACCGGGACACCGAATGAGCAGTTCTTC,CATSGGTGTPNEQFF
TRBV12-3/TRBV12-4,-,-,TRBJ2-5,TGTGCCAGCAGTTTAGGGGGCCAAGAGACCCAGTACTTC,CASSLGGQETQYF
TRBV10-3,-,few,TRBJ2-5,TGTACCACAGGGCCTAATCGCCAAGAGACCCAGTACTTC,CTTGPNRQETQYF
TRBV27,TRBD1,-,TRBJ2-1,TGTGCCAGCAGTTTCCATACCGGGACAGGGAATGAGCAGTTCTTC,CASSFHTGTGNEQFF
TRBV24-1,-,few,TRBJ2-3,TGTGCCACCAGTGACGACAGCACAGATACGCAGTATTTT,CATSDDSTDTQYF
TRBV13,-,medium-sized,TRBJ2-3,TGTGCCAGCAGCTCCGAGGACTTCTCGCCGCAGTATTTT,CASSSEDFSPQYF
TRBV6-1,-,-,TRBJ1-3,TGTGCCAGCAGTAGGCAGTCCTCTTCTGGAAACACCATATATTTT,CASSRQSSSGNTIYF
TRBV27,-,few,TRBJ1-6,TGTGCCAGCAGGTGGGAACTCAATTCACCCCTCCACTTT,CASRWELNSPLHF
TRBV5-4,-,few,TRBJ2-6,TGTGCCAGCGCTCGTGGGGGGGTCCTGACTTTC,CASARGGVLTF
TRBV12-3/TRBV12-4,-,few,TRBJ2-1,TGTGCCAGCAGTTTGGTGGCCTCTCGGGAGCAGTTCTTC,CASSLVASREQFF
TRBV6-4,-,once,TRBJ2-1,TGTGCCAGCAGTGACCCCCCGGGTTGTGAGCAGTTCTTC,CASSDPPGCEQFF
TRBV29-1,-,medium-sized,TRBJ2-2,TGCAGCGTTGAGAGGACAGCGAACACCGGGGAGCTGTTTTTT,CSVERTANTGELFF
TRBV6-5,TRBD1,medium-sized,TRBJ2-6,TGTGCCAGCAGTCTACTACAGGGGGCTGGGGCCAACGTCCTGACTTTC,CASSLLQGAGANVLTF
TRBV19,TRBD1,-,TRBJ1-5,TGTGCCAGTAGTGTCGGGACAGGGGGGGCCTATCAGCCCCAGCATTTT,CASSVGTGGAYQPQHF
TRBV11-1,-,-,TRBJ2-7,TGTGCCAGCAGCTTGGGGCCTAGGACAGACTACGAGCAGTACTTC,CASSLGPRTDYEQYF
TRBV19,TRBD1,few,TRBJ2-7,TGTGCCAGTAGTCCGAGGACAGGGCCCTACGAGCAGTACTTC,CASSPRTGPYEQYF
TRBV6-1,TRBD1,-,TRBJ2-6,TGTGCCAGCAGTTATTTTACAGGGGGCACCAACGTCCTGACTTTC,CASSYFTGGTNVLTF
TRBV27,-,few,TRBJ2-3,TGTGCCAGCAGTTTATCGGCTAGCCCCCCCGATACGCAGTATTTT,CASSLSASPPDTQYF
TRBV4-2,TRBD2,-,TRBJ2-5,TGTGCCAGCACCTCCCAAGCGTACAGCGGGGGGGCCGGCGAGACCCAGTACTTC,CASTSQAYSGGAGETQYF
TRBV6-1,TRBD2,few,TRBJ2-3,TGTGCCAGCAGTGTGAGCGGGGGGGGGATTCGGACAGATACGCAGTATTTT,CASSVSGGGIRTDTQYF
TRBV10-3,-,few,TRBJ2-3,TGTGCCATCGGTGGGAGGGGGGCACCGACAGATACGCAGTATTTT,CAIGGRGAPTDTQYF
TRBV29-1,-,-,TRBJ2-5,TGCAGCGTGACGGAGTTCTCCGAGACCCAGTACTTC,CSVTEFSETQYF
TRBV29-1,TRBD2,large,TRBJ2-3,TGCAGCGCAGATAGCGGGGGCACAGATACGCAGTATTTT,CSADSGGTDTQYF
TRBV10-3,-,-,TRBJ2-7,TGTGCCATCAGTGAGTTCGGAGGGAGAGAGCAGTACTTC,CAISEFGGREQYF
TRBV5-5,-,-,TRBJ2-7,TGTGCCAGCAGCTTGGACGGGGGGCTACCGAGCGAGCAGTACTTC,CASSLDGGLPSEQYF
TRBV5-4,-,-,TRBJ2-3,TGTGCCAGCAGCCACTGGGCTGGGGCGGGGGATACGCAGTATTTT,CASSHWAGAGDTQYF
TRBV5-4,TRBD2,few,TRBJ2-5,TGTGCCAGCAGCTCGGCTAGCGGAACCCAAGAGACCCAGTACTTC,CASSSASGTQETQYF
TRBV6-1,TRBD1,few,TRBJ2-5,TGTGCCAGCAGCGGAGGACAGGGAGAAGAGACCCAGTACTTC,CASSGGQGEETQYF
TRBV7-2,TRBD2,few,TRBJ2-5,TGTGCCAGCCGGGGCCAACGGGGGGGCGAAGAGACCCAGTACTTC,CASRGQRGGEETQYF
TRBV5-4,TRBD2,few,TRBJ2-3,TGTGCCAGCAGCCGGGGGGGGCCGGGTACAGATACGCAGTATTTT,CASSRGGPGTDTQYF
TRBV5-4,-,few,TRBJ2-5,TGTGCCAGCAGCTCACCGGGGAGGGGGCAAGAGCCCCAGTACTTC,CASSSPGRGQEPQYF
TRBV19,-,-,TRBJ2-7,TGTGCCAGTAGGCTCTATGGGGAGCAGTACTTC,CASRLYGEQYF
TRBV19,-,-,TRBJ1-5,TGTGCCAGTAGTCTCAGCCGGGCCCGAGGAGGCAATCAGCCCCAGCATTTT,CASSLSRARGGNQPQHF
TRBV5-5,TRBD2,-,TRBJ2-2,TGTGCCAGCAGCTCTCTCGTAGCGGGAGGTACCGGGGAGCTGTTTTTT,CASSSLVAGGTGELFF
TRBV29-1,-,medium-sized,TRBJ2-3,TGCAGCGTTGAAGATCGGCCGTTGGGCCTCAGCACAGATACGCAGTATTTT,CSVEDRPLGLSTDTQYF
TRBV20-1,TRBD2,few,TRBJ2-3,TGCAGTGCGAGCGGACTAGCGGGGGGGAGCACAGATACGCAGTATTTT,CSASGLAGGSTDTQYF
TRBV18,TRBD1,-,TRBJ2-7,TGTGCCAGCTCACCATGGACAGGGGCTGCCTACGAGCAGTACTTC,CASSPWTGAAYEQYF
TRBV6-1,-,few,TRBJ1-3,TGTGCCAGCAGTGAAGCCCCAGGGAGAAACACCATATATTTT,CASSEAPGRNTIYF
TRBV12-3/TRBV12-4,-,-,TRBJ2-2,TGTGCCAGCAGCCCGCTCGGGCAGGGAGTCGGGGAGCTGTTTTTT,CASSPLGQGVGELFF
TRBV6-6,-,once,TRBJ2-1,TGTGCCAGCAGTTATTATGCCCACTCGCGAGACAATAAGCAGTTCTTC,CASSYYAHSRDNKQFF
TRBV9,-,-,TRBJ2-2,TGTGCCAGCAGCGCTACAGATCCCGGGGAGCTGTTTTTT,CASSATDPGELFF
TRBV19,-,few,TRBJ1-2,TGTGCCAGTTCGTCCGGGGGGCCAAACTATGGCTACACCTTC,CASSSGGPNYGYTF
TRBV5-5,-,few,TRBJ2-7,TGTGCCAGCAGCTCCTTGACAGACGAGCAGTACTTC,CASSSLTDEQYF
TRBV5-6,-,few,TRBJ2-2,TGTGCCAGCACCTGGGGACAGAACACCGGGGAGCTGTTTTTT,CASTWGQNTGELFF
TRBV11-2,-,few,TRBJ2-4,TGTGCCAGCAGCCTCCCCGTGTCTATGGGGAACATTCAGTACTTC,CASSLPVSMGNIQYF
TRBV10-3,-,-,TRBJ2-1,TGTGCCATCAGTGACTGGAACAATGAGCAGTTCTTC,CAISDWNNEQFF
TRBV6-5,-,few,TRBJ2-7,TGTGCCAGCAGTTCCCCGGGCGGGTACGAGCAGTACTTC,CASSSPGGYEQYF